This record looks at one T cell receptor beta chain sequence and its context. This sample is part of a study of blood T cell repertoires in COVID-19. Across the whole study: Sources were T cells, B-cell-depleted T cells, or PBMCs; the material itself was cDNA or gDNA.

Original methodology: Amplification with reference gene primers provided the estimates of nucleated cell counts. Only in-frame clones appear in the TCRdb table, and some are missing; sequencing was by immunoSEQ multiplex PCR. That table supplies the V and J calls and clone size; D and trimming were determined from the DNA. The sample carries 150,000 to 200,000 clones, over 80% recorded once. The specimen was peripheral blood. The TCR sequence derives from a woman between 50 and 59 years old with acute or convalescent COVID-19.

CDR3 protein: CASSPRREETQYF. CDR3 DNA: TGTGCCAGCAGCCCCCGCAGGGAAGAGACCCAGTACTTC. V is TRBV7-2 and J is TRBJ2-5; possibly TRBD1 for D (5 bases). V was trimmed by 5 bases and J by 3 bases, leaving 10 bases between them. The CDR3 has 13 amino acids. Germline CDR1 SGHTA, CDR2 FQGNSA.